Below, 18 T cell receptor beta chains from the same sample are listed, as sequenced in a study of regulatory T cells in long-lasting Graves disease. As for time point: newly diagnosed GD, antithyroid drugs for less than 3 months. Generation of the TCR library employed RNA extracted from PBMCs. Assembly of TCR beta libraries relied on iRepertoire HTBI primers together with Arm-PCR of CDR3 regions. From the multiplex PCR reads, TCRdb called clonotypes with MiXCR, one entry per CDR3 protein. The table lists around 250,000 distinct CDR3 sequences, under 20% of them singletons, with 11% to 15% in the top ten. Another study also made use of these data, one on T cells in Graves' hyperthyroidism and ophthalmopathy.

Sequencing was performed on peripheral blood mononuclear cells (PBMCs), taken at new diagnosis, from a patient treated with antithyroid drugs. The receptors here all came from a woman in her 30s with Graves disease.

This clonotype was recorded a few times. This chain's CDR3 is CASSIPGTGPLYEQYF. The CDR3 nucleotides are TGCGCCAGCAGCATTCCCGGGACAGGCCCCCTCTACGAGCAGTACTTC. J is TRBJ2-7 and V is TRBV5-1; the match to TRBD1 covers 8 bases. The germline V gene has CDR1 SGHRS and CDR2 YFSETQ. The trim removed 4 bases at V and 3 bases at J, leaving 12 bases unmatched. This CDR3 has 16 amino acids.

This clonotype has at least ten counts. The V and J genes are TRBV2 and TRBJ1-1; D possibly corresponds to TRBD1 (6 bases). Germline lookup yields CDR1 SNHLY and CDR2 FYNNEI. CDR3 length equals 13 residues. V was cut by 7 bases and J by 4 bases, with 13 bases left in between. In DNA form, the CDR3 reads TGTGCCAGCATTGGTCAGGGGTTCACTGAAGCTTTCTTT. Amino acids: CASIGQGFTEAFF.

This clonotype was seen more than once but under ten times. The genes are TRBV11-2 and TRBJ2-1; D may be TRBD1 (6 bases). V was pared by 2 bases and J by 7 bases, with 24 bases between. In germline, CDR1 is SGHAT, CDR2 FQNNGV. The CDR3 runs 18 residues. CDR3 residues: CASSLMSGAVHLVNEQFF. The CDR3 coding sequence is TGTGCCAGCAGCTTAATGTCAGGGGCGGTTCATTTGGTGAATGAGCAGTTCTTC.

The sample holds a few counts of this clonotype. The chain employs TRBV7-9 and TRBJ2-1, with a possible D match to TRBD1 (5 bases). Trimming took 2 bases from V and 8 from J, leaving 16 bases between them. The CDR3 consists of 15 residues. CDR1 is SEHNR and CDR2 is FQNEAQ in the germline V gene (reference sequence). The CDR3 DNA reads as TGTGCCAGCAGCTTACAAAACCTCGAAGGGGATGAGCAGTTCTTC. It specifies CASSLQNLEGDEQFF.

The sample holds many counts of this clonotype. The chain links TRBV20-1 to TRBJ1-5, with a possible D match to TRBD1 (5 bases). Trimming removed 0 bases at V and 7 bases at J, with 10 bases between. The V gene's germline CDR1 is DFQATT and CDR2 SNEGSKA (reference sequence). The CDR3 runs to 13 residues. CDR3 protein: CSARDFGDQPQHF. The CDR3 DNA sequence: TGCAGTGCTAGAGATTTTGGGGACCAGCCCCAGCATTTT.

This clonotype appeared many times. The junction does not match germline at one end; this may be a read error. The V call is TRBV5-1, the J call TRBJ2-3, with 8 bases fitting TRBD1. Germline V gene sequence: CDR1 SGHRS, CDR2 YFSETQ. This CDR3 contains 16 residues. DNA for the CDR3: TGTGCCAGCAGCAAACAGGGGGTTCCGTCTTTAGATACGCAGTATTTT. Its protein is CASSKQGVPSLDTQYF.

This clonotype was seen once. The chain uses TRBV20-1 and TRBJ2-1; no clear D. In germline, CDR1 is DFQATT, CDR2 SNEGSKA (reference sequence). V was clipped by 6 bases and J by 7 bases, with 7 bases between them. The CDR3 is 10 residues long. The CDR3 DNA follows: TGCAGTGCGGTCAGGAATGAGCAGTTCTTC. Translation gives CSAVRNEQFF.

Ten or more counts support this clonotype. The CDR3 sequence is CASSQQSGWEWQETQYF. DNA for the CDR3: TGTGCCAGCAGCCAACAATCCGGGTGGGAATGGCAAGAGACCCAGTACTTC. The chain combines TRBV3-1 with TRBJ2-5; D not resolved. This CDR3 has 17 residues. Looked up from germline, CDR1 is LGHDT and CDR2 is YNNKEL (reference sequence). Trimming shortened V by 2 bases and J by 2 bases, and 18 bases separated the two germline ends.

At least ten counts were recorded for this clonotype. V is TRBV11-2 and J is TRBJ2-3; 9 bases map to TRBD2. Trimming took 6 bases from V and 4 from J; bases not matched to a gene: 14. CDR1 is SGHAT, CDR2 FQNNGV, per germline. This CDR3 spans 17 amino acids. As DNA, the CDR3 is TGTGCCAGCAGTTTGACCCCGGGACTAGCTCGATCAGATACGCAGTATTTT. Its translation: CASSLTPGLARSDTQYF.

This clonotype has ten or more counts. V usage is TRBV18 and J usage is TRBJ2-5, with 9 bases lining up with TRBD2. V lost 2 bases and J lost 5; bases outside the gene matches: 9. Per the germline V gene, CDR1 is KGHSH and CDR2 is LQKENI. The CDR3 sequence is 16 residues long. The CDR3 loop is CASSPSSGGSPETQYF. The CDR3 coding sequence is TGTGCCAGCTCACCAAGTAGCGGGGGATCCCCCGAGACCCAGTACTTC.

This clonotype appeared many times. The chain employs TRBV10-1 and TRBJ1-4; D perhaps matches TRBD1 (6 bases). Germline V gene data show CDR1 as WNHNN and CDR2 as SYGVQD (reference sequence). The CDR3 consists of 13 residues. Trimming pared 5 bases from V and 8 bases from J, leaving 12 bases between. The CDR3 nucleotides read TGCGCCAGCAGTTCACAGGGAAGCGAAAAACTGTTTTTT. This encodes CASSSQGSEKLFF.

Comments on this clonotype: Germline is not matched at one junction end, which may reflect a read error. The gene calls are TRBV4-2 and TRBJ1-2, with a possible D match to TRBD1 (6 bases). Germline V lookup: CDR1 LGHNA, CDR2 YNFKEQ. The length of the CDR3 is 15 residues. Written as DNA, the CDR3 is TGTACCAGCAGCCAAGAGGGGGGCGTTTACTATGGCTACACCTTC. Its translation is CTSSQEGGVYYGYTF.

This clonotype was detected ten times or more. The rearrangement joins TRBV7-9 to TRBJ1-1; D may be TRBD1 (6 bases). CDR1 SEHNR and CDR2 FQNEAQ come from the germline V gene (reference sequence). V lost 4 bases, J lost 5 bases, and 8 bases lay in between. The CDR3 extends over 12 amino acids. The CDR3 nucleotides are TGTGCCAGCAGCTCGACAGGTACTGAAGCTTTCTTT. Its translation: CASSSTGTEAFF.

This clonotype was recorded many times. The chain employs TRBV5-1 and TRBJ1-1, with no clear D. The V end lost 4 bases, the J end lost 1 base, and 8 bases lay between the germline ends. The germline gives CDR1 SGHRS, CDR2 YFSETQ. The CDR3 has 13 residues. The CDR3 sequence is CASSVGWNTEAFF. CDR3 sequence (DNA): TGCGCCAGCAGCGTGGGGTGGAACACTGAAGCTTTCTTT.

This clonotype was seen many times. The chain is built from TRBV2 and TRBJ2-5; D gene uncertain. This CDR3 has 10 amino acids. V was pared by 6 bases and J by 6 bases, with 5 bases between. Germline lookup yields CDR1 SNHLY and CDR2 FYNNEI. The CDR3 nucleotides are TGTGCCAGCAGAGTGAAGACCCAGTACTTC. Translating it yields CASRVKTQYF.

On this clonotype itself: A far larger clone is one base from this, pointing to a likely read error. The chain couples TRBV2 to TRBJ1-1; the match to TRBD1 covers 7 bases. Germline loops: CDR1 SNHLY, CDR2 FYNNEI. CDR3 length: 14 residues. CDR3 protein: CASSPTGLNTKAFF. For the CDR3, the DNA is TGTGCCAGCAGCCCGACAGGGTTAAACACTAAAGCTTTCTTT. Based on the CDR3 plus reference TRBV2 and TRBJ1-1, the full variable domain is EPEVTQTPSHQVTQMGQEVILRCVPISNHLYFYWYRQILGQKVEFLVSFYNNEISEKSEIFDDQFSVERPDGSNFTLKIRSTKLEDSAMYFCASSPTGLNTKAFFGQGTRLTVV.

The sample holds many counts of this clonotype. The DNA of the CDR3 is TGTGCCAGCACAATGACAGGGGCCGGGGAGCTGTTTTTT. Encoded protein: CASTMTGAGELFF. This sequence joins TRBV7-9 and TRBJ2-2; 8 bases line up with TRBD1. CDR3 length equals 13 residues. J gave up 6 bases and V 7 bases, and 4 bases lay outside the gene matches. Looked up from germline, CDR1 is SEHNR and CDR2 is FQNEAQ (reference sequence).

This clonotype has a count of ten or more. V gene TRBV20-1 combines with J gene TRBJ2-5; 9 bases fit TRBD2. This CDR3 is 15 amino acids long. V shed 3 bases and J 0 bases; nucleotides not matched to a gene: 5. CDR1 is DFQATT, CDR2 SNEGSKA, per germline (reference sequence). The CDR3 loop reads CSASSTSGNQETQYF. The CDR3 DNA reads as TGCAGTGCTAGCTCGACTAGCGGAAACCAAGAGACCCAGTACTTC.